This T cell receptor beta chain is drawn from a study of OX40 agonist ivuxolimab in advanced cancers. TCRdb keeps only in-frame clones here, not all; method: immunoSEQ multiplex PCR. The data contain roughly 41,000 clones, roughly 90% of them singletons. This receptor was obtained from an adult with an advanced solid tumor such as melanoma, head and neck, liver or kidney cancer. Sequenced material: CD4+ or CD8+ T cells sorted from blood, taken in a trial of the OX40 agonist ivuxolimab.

Here the CDR3 reads CASSPGQGDQPQHF. CDR3 sequence (DNA): TGTGCCAGCTCACCGGGACAGGGGGATCAGCCCCAGCATTTT. This chain joins TRBV18 and TRBJ1-5; 11 bases line up with TRBD1. Germline V gene data show CDR1 as KGHSH and CDR2 as LQKENI. The trim removed 3 bases at V and 5 bases at J, leaving 0 bases unmatched. This CDR3 region has 14 residues.